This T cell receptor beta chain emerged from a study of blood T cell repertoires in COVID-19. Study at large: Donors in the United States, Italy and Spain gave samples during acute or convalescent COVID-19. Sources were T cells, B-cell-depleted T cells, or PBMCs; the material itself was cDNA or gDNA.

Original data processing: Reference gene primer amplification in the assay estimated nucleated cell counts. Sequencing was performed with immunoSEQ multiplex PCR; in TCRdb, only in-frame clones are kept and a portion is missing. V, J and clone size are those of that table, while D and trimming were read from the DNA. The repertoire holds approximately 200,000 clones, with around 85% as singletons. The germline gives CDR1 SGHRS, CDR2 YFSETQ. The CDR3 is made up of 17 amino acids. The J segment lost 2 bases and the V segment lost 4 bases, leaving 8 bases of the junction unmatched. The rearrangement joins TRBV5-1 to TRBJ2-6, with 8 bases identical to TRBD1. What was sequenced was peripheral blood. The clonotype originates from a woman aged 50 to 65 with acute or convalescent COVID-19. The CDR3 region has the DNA TGCGCCAGCAGCGGGCAGGGGGCCAAAGCTGGGGCCAACGTCCTGACTTTC. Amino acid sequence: CASSGQGAKAGANVLTF.